The 18 T cell receptor beta chains reported below all come from one sample, sequenced in a study of cytomegalovirus exposure and HLA in healthy donors. Use of 60 Vbeta and 13 Jbeta primers characterized the PCR. Profiled with immunoSEQ multiplex PCR; TCRdb holds only in-frame clones, not every one. This sample's table has 150,000 to 200,000 clones. The sample consisted of PBMCs. The origin of the receptors is a woman between 18 and 30 years old in good health and CMV-seropositive.

The chain carries TRBV15 and TRBJ2-1; 7 nucleotides match TRBD2. V trimming: 3 bases; J trimming: 10 bases; junction bases outside the gene matches: 9. The CDR3 contains 14 residues. CDR1 is LNHNV, CDR2 YYDKDF, per germline (reference sequence). CDR3 coding DNA: TGTGCCACCAGCAGGGACGCGTGGGGGGGAGAGCAGTTCTTC. Amino acids: CATSRDAWGGEQFF.

V gene TRBV15 combines with J gene TRBJ2-2; D not certain. Trimming took off 6 bases at V and 5 bases at J, with 10 bases between the two ends. The CDR3 extends over 13 amino acids. The germline gives CDR1 LNHNV, CDR2 YYDKDF (reference sequence). For the CDR3, the DNA is TGTGCCACCAGTCTTAGTAGAACCGGGGAGCTGTTTTTT. Its protein product is CATSLSRTGELFF.

The chain carries TRBV23-1 and TRBJ2-7, with 8 bases lining up with TRBD1. TRBV23-1 is an ORF, with its function uncertain. The CDR3 contains 19 residues. V lost 0 bases to trimming and J lost 4 bases; unmatched junction nucleotides: 17. CDR3 nucleotides: TGCGCCAGCAGTCAATCGAGGGGCAGGGGGCGTAGGAGAGGTTACGAGCAGTACTTC. This codes for CASSQSRGRGRRRGYEQYF.

The chain couples TRBV6-1 to TRBJ1-1, with TRBD1 identical over 7 bases. The CDR3 has 14 amino acids. The trim removed 4 bases at V and 0 bases at J, leaving 2 bases unmatched. CDR1 MNHNS and CDR2 SASEGT come from the germline V gene. CDR3 nucleotides: TGTGCCAGCAGTGGACAGGGCATGAACACTGAAGCTTTCTTT. Its translation is CASSGQGMNTEAFF.

The chain carries TRBV5-1 and TRBJ1-4, with a possible D match to TRBD1 (6 bases). The CDR3 runs 13 residues. Germline lookup yields CDR1 SGHRS and CDR2 YFSETQ. V dropped 1 base and J dropped 11 bases, with 12 bases sitting between them. The CDR3 DNA is TGCGCCAGCAGCTTGTCGGGCCAGGGGAAACTGTTTTTT. It yields the protein CASSLSGQGKLFF.

The rearrangement uses TRBV6-5 and TRBJ2-1, with D possibly matching TRBD2 (5 bases). The CDR3 totals 15 residues. The V gene lost 0 bases and the J gene lost 3 bases, with 9 bases spanning the gap. Germline lookup yields CDR1 MNHEY and CDR2 SVGAGI. The CDR3 region is CASSYSSGVYNEQFF. CDR3 bases: TGTGCCAGCAGTTACTCCAGCGGAGTCTACAATGAGCAGTTCTTC.

A word on this clone: The sample has other DNA sequences that encode this CDR3 too. The gene calls are TRBV6-6 and TRBJ2-7; D is uncertain. Germline V lookup: CDR1 MNHNY, CDR2 SVGAGI (reference sequence). Trimming removed 6 bases at V and 4 bases at J, with 19 bases between. This CDR3 has 15 amino acids. The CDR3: CASSYKGDSRYEQYF. The CDR3 nucleotides are TGTGCCAGCAGCTACAAAGGAGATTCAAGGTACGAGCAGTACTTC.

The chain is built from TRBV18 and TRBJ1-1; D unclear. The V end lost 6 bases, the J end lost 1 base, and 9 bases lay between the germline ends. The CDR3 has 13 amino acids. Germline V lookup: CDR1 KGHSH, CDR2 LQKENI. This CDR3 reads CASSIDTNTEAFF. As DNA, the CDR3 is TGTGCCAGCTCTATCGACACGAACACTGAAGCTTTCTTT.

This chain connects TRBV7-6 to TRBJ2-1, with D possibly being TRBD2 (5 bases). V was pared by 5 bases and J by 5 bases, with 22 bases between. The length of the CDR3 is 17 residues. Per germline, CDR1 SGHVS and CDR2 FNYEAQ. DNA of the CDR3: TGTGCCAGCAGCCCCTTTGAGCTGGGAGCGCAGAACAATGAGCAGTTCTTC. This translates into CASSPFELGAQNNEQFF.

The gene calls are TRBV4-1 and TRBJ1-2; possibly TRBD1 for D (6 bases). The CDR3 sequence is 15 residues long. Germline assignment: CDR1 MGHRA and CDR2 YSYEKL. The germline V and J ends were trimmed by 4 bases and 5 bases, with 17 bases remaining between them. The CDR3 DNA sequence: TGCGCCAGCAGCCTCGGGACACCGCCTCGATATGGCTACACCTTC. It codes for CASSLGTPPRYGYTF.

The chain combines TRBV19 with TRBJ1-2; D remains ambiguous. V lost 1 base and J 3 bases, leaving 6 bases between the germline ends. The CDR3 length is 13 residues. CDR1 is LNHDA and CDR2 is SQIVND in the germline V gene (reference sequence). CDR3 residues: CASSIGVDYGYTF. DNA of the CDR3: TGTGCCAGTAGTATAGGAGTCGACTATGGCTACACCTTC.

This chain uses TRBV19 with TRBJ2-1, with 9 bases lining up with TRBD1. In germline, CDR1 is LNHDA, CDR2 SQIVND (reference sequence). The CDR3 sequence is 18 residues long. Unmatched junction bases numbered 13, after V lost 3 bases and J lost 4 bases. CDR3 residues: CASSIVLPGTGLYNEQFF. The CDR3 nucleotides read TGTGCCAGTAGTATTGTTCTCCCCGGGACAGGGCTATACAATGAGCAGTTCTTC.

The rearrangement uses TRBV5-1 and TRBJ2-3, with 13 bases that match TRBD2. The germline CDR1 and CDR2 sequences are SGHRS and YFSETQ. V trimming: 0 bases; J trimming: 5 bases; junction bases outside the gene matches: 6. The CDR3 extends over 17 amino acids. CDR3 loop: CASSLALAGGPGDTQYF. CDR3 nucleotide sequence: TGCGCCAGCAGCTTGGCACTAGCGGGAGGGCCAGGAGATACGCAGTATTTT.

V gene TRBV9 combines with J gene TRBJ1-3; perhaps TRBD1 as D (5 bases). The CDR3 is 14 residues long. Germline V gene lookup returns CDR1 SGDLS and CDR2 YYNGEE. V dropped 4 bases and J dropped 3 bases, with 11 bases sitting between them. CDR3 DNA: TGTGCCAGCAGCCTACCCAGGGTTGGAAACACCATATATTTT. It codes for CASSLPRVGNTIYF.

This sequence joins TRBV7-9 and TRBJ1-4, with D perhaps TRBD1 (6 bases). The V and J ends lost 3 bases and 4 bases respectively, with 15 bases between them. This CDR3 has 16 residues. Germline assignment: CDR1 SEHNR and CDR2 FQNEAQ (reference sequence). The CDR3 sequence: CASSLGGAAFNEKLFF. CDR3 DNA sequence: TGTGCCAGCAGCTTGGGGGGGGCAGCTTTTAATGAAAAACTGTTTTTT.

This rearrangement joins TRBV7-2 to TRBJ1-2; D unresolved. Trimming took 1 base from V and 4 from J, leaving 7 bases between them. In germline, CDR1 is SGHTA, CDR2 FQGNSA. The CDR3 is 13 amino acids. CDR3 residues: CASSLGATYGYTF. CDR3 sequence (DNA): TGTGCCAGCAGCTTAGGAGCCACCTATGGCTACACCTTC.

The chain carries TRBV2 and TRBJ2-1, with 8 bases identical to TRBD2. The length of the CDR3 is 15 residues. Germline loops: CDR1 SNHLY, CDR2 FYNNEI. V lost 7 bases and J lost 2; bases outside the gene matches: 7. CDR3 coding DNA: TGTGCCAGCAAAGGGACGCGGGAGGCCTACAATGAGCAGTTCTTC. As protein: CASKGTREAYNEQFF.

The chain has TRBV20-1 and TRBJ2-5; maybe TRBD1 (5 bases). V lost 6 bases and J 6 bases, leaving 11 bases between the germline ends. This CDR3 is 11 amino acids long. Germline loops: CDR1 DFQATT, CDR2 SNEGSKA (reference sequence). Here the CDR3 DNA reads TGCAGTGCCAAGGCAGGGCAGACCCAGTACTTC. As protein: CSAKAGQTQYF.